A single sample gave rise to the 17 T cell receptor beta chains below, sequenced in a study of blood T cell repertoires in COVID-19. Some clones are missing from TCRdb's copy, which holds only in-frame ones; the method was immunoSEQ multiplex PCR. The sample consists of some 96,000 clones, 70% to 90% of them appearing once. Input material: peripheral blood. These receptors were taken from a man aged 50 or older with active or convalescent COVID-19.

The chain is built from TRBV7-9 and TRBJ2-1, with 14 bases matching TRBD2. V gave up 5 bases and J gave up 10 bases; unmatched junction bases: 10. Germline V CDR1 and CDR2: SEHNR, FQNEAQ (reference sequence). CDR3 length: 16 amino acids. CDR3 sequence reads: CASSRLAGGPFEEQFF. DNA of the CDR3: TGTGCCAGCAGCAGACTAGCGGGAGGGCCCTTTGAGGAGCAGTTCTTC.

The chain joins TRBV24-1 to TRBJ1-2; tentative D call: TRBD1 (5 bases). The CDR3 contains 15 residues. The germline gives CDR1 KGHDR, CDR2 SFDVKD. Trimming shortened V by 4 bases and J by 2 bases, and 13 bases separated the two germline ends. The CDR3, as DNA: TGTGCCACCAGTGACAATTACGGGGGGAACTATGGCTACACCTTC. It is translated as CATSDNYGGNYGYTF.

Of note for this clone: A read error may produce the germline difference seen at one junction end. The chain recombines TRBV7-7 with TRBJ2-2; unclear D gene. Germline assignment: CDR1 SSHAT and CDR2 FNYEAQ (reference sequence). CDR3 length: 15 amino acids. As DNA, the CDR3 is TGTGCTAGCAGCTTAGAACTATCTGTAGGAGGGGAGCTGTTTTTT. This gives the protein CASSLELSVGGELFF.

The chain uses TRBV30 and TRBJ2-1; the match to TRBD2 covers 10 bases. The germline V gene has CDR1 GTSNPN and CDR2 SVGIG (reference sequence). With 8 bases clipped from V and 7 bases from J, the junction kept 11 bases outside the gene matches. This CDR3 spans 14 amino acids. CDR3 sequence reads: CASQRGLAFNEQFF. In DNA form, the CDR3 reads TGTGCCAGTCAACGGGGACTAGCGTTTAATGAGCAGTTCTTC. Full variable domain (remainder filled in from reference TRBV30 and TRBJ2-1): SQTIHQWPATLVQPVGSPLSLECTVEGTSNPNLYWYRQAAGRGLQLLFYSVGIGQISSEVPQNLSASRPQDRQFILSSKKLLLSDSGFYLCASQRGLAFNEQFFGPGTRLTVL.

The chain links TRBV24-1 to TRBJ2-5; D possibly corresponds to TRBD2 (6 bases). V was pared by 3 bases and J by 5 bases, with 12 bases between. This CDR3 comprises 14 residues. Germline assignment: CDR1 KGHDR and CDR2 SFDVKD. The CDR3 region is CATSDRRGTETQYF. The CDR3 nucleotides read TGTGCCACCAGTGATAGGCGCGGGACCGAGACCCAGTACTTC.

The V call is TRBV6-1, the J call TRBJ2-5; D is perhaps TRBD2 (6 bases). The V end was cut by 1 base, the J end by 5 bases, with 11 bases between. Germline CDR1 MNHNS, CDR2 SASEGT. This CDR3 comprises 14 residues. CDR3 coding DNA: TGTGCCAGCAGTGAAGGACCTAGCGCGGAGACCCAGTACTTC. It is translated as CASSEGPSAETQYF.

The sample holds a few counts of this clone. The gene calls are TRBV1 and TRBJ2-5; the listed D gene, TRBD1, was not tested against the DNA. TRBV1 constitutes a pseudogene. CDR3 length: 19 residues. CDR3 loop: CTSSQKNTDPRQGKETQYF. The CDR3 region has the DNA TGCACCAGCAGCCAGAAAAATACTGACCCAAGACAGGGGAAAGAGACCCAGTACTTC.

The genes are TRBV30 and TRBJ1-1; the D gene is possibly TRBD1 (6 bases). Deletions cut 6 bases from V and 4 bases from J, with 12 bases between. CDR3 length: 12 amino acids. Germline V gives CDR1 GTSNPN, CDR2 SVGIG (reference sequence). CDR3 bases: TGTGCCTGCTTACAGGGTAGCACTGAAGCTTTCTTT. Translated, it gives CACLQGSTEAFF.

This chain joins TRBV28 and TRBJ1-1; D may be TRBD1 (6 bases). Germline CDR1 is MDHEN and CDR2 is SYDVKM. The CDR3 consists of 12 residues. V dropped 9 bases and J dropped 4 bases, with 12 bases sitting between them. This chain's CDR3 is CASPGAGTEAFF. In DNA, the CDR3 is TGTGCCAGTCCAGGGGCGGGCACTGAAGCTTTCTTT.

This rearrangement joins TRBV4-1 to TRBJ2-7, with D possibly TRBD2 on 6 matching bases. The CDR3 is made up of 13 amino acids. CDR1 MGHRA and CDR2 YSYEKL come from the germline V gene. V was cut by 4 bases and J by 6 bases, with 13 bases left in between. The CDR3 DNA reads as TGCGCCAGCAGCCGGGCAAGGGGAGGCGAGCAGTACTTC. As protein: CASSRARGGEQYF.

The chain links TRBV12-3 or TRBV12-4 to TRBJ2-5; TRBD1 matches at 10 bases. There are 13 residues in the CDR3. The V gene end was trimmed by 10 bases and the J gene end by 5 bases; junction bases not matched to a gene: 7. The CDR3 DNA reads TGTGCCACCGGGACAGGGGTTCGGGAGACCCAGTACTTC. Translated, it gives CATGTGVRETQYF.

V gene TRBV5-4 combines with J gene TRBJ2-2, with 12 bases lining up with TRBD2. V lost 4 bases and J lost 6; bases outside the gene matches: 10. Germline-derived CDR1 and CDR2 are SGHNT and YYREEE (reference sequence). This CDR3 region has 17 residues. CDR3 DNA: TGTGCCAGCAGCCTTAGACTAGCGGGAGTGATAGCCGGGGAGCTGTTTTTT. Translating it yields CASSLRLAGVIAGELFF.

The rearrangement links TRBV5-1 to TRBJ2-3; 12 nucleotides match TRBD2. The V gene end was trimmed by 0 bases and the J gene end by 2 bases; junction bases not matched to a gene: 7. Germline V gene lookup returns CDR1 SGHRS and CDR2 YFSETQ. This CDR3 is built from 18 residues. The CDR3 DNA reads as TGCGCCAGCAGCTTGGCAGGACTAGCGGGGTCGCTCACAGATACGCAGTATTTT. This gives the protein CASSLAGLAGSLTDTQYF.

V is TRBV13 and J is TRBJ1-2; TRBD1 matches 8 bases. Germline assignment: CDR1 PRHDT and CDR2 FYEKMQ (reference sequence). CDR3 length equals 13 residues. The CDR3 DNA follows: TGTGTCGCAGCGCTTCCACAGGGGGTTGGCTACACCTTC. Protein: CVAALPQGVGYTF.

V usage is TRBV29-1 and J usage is TRBJ2-7; 8 bases are a match to TRBD1. This CDR3 region has 14 residues. The germline gives CDR1 SQVTM, CDR2 ANQGSEA. The junction had 11 bases not matched to a gene; V was cut back by 7 bases and J by 3 bases. CDR3 sequence (DNA): TGCAGCGCTACTCCGGGACAGGCTTTCTACGAGCAGTACTTC. Residues: CSATPGQAFYEQYF.

The chain has TRBV10-2 and TRBJ1-5; D gene uncertain. V gave up 6 bases and J gave up 4 bases, with 22 bases separating them. The CDR3 sequence is 17 residues long. The germline CDR1 and CDR2 sequences are WSHSY and SAAADI. This CDR3 reads CASSEASVRRDNQPQHF. The CDR3 DNA follows: TGCGCCAGCAGCGAGGCCTCCGTCCGGAGGGATAATCAGCCCCAGCATTTT.

The count of this clone is one. The rearrangement uses TRBV7-3 and TRBJ2-3; 10 bases agree with TRBD2. Unmatched junction bases numbered 5, after V lost 5 bases and J lost 0 bases. This CDR3 is 16 amino acids long. Germline V lookup: CDR1 SGHTA, CDR2 FQGTGA. CDR3 in DNA: TGTGCCAGCAGCAGCGGACTAGCGGTTAGCACAGATACGCAGTATTTT. Residues: CASSSGLAVSTDTQYF. Full variable domain (rest looked up from reference TRBV7-3 and TRBJ2-3): GAGVSQTPSNKVTEKGKYVELRCDPISGHTALYWYRQSLGQGPEFLIYFQGTGAADDSGLPNDRFFAVRPEGSVSTLKIQRTERGDSAVYLCASSSGLAVSTDTQYFGPGTRLTVL.